This TCR beta chain was retrieved from a study of blood T cell repertoires in COVID-19. Study as a whole: Sites in the United States, Italy and Spain provided acute and convalescent COVID-19 samples. Sources were T cells, B-cell-depleted T cells, or PBMCs; the material itself was cDNA or gDNA.

Produced via immunoSEQ multiplex PCR; TCRdb's table is partial and in-frame only. This sample carries about 480,000 clones, over 75% of them seen once, and the ten largest clones take roughly 1.9%. Those enrolled, adults aged roughly 18 to 89 years, came from about two dozen US areas. Germline V gene lookup returns CDR1 KGHDR and CDR2 SFDVKD. This CDR3 comprises 16 residues. Unmatched junction bases numbered 5, after V lost 4 bases and J lost 4 bases. The source of this sequence is a woman in her thirties or forties who had recovered from COVID-19. Sample: PBMCs or T cells enriched from blood (not recorded which). The chain links TRBV24-1 to TRBJ2-5, with 13 bases lining up with TRBD2. The CDR3 spells CATSERRLAGGETQYF. CDR3 bases: TGTGCCACCAGTGAACGCCGACTAGCGGGAGGAGAGACCCAGTACTTC.